This T cell receptor beta chain was identified in a study of blood T cell repertoires in COVID-19. Whole-study context: PBMCs, B-cell-depleted T cells, or T cells were the source of the cDNA or gDNA that made up the material.

The authors' processing: Amplifying reference gene primers gave estimates of nucleated cell counts. This table comes from immunoSEQ multiplex PCR, and its TCRdb copy is limited to in-frame clones, with some not included. V and J calls and clone size come straight from that table; D and trimming were deduced from the DNA. The sample lists around 140,000 clones; about 79% were seen once. CDR3 length: 17 residues. From germline, CDR1 is MGHRA and CDR2 YSYEKL. After removal of 0 bases from V and 4 bases from J, the junction contained 8 bases not matched to a gene. This clonotype was obtained from a woman older than 75 with active or convalescent COVID-19. The chain joins TRBV4-1 to TRBJ2-1, with TRBD1 matching over 8 bases. The sequencing input was peripheral blood. CDR3 amino acids: CASSQDPGQGAYNEQFF. In nucleotides, the CDR3 is TGCGCCAGCAGCCAAGATCCAGGACAGGGCGCGTACAATGAGCAGTTCTTC.